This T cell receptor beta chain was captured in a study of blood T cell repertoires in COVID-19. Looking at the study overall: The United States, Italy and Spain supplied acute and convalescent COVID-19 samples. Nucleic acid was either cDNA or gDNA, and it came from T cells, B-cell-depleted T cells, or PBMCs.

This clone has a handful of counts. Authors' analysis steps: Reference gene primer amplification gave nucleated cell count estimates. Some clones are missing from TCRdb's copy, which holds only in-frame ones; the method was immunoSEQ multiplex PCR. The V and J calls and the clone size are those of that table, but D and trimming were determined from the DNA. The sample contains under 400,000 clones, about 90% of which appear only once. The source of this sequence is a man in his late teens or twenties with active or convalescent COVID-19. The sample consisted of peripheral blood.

CDR3: CASSQGVGRDTEAFF. CDR3 bases: TGCGCCAGCAGCCAAGGAGTAGGGAGGGACACTGAAGCTTTCTTT. The chain is built from TRBV4-3 and TRBJ1-1, with D hard to call. The V gene lost 1 base and the J gene lost 3 bases, with 12 bases spanning the gap. Germline CDR1 LGHNA, CDR2 YSLEER. This CDR3 spans 15 amino acids.